This T cell receptor (beta chain) was found in a study of cytomegalovirus exposure and HLA in healthy donors. Overall study: Assignment to the Caucasian-associated ancestry cluster applied to 81% of the approximately 400 genotyped donors.

PCR was performed using 60 Vbeta and 13 Jbeta primers. TCRdb's copy holds only in-frame clones and misses some; the assay was immunoSEQ multiplex PCR. This table holds some 120,000 clones, 80% to 85% found once. V lost 0 bases to trimming and J lost 5 bases, with 17 bases between them. CDR1 is MGHRA and CDR2 is YSYEKL in the germline V gene. CDR3 length: 16 amino acids. The rearrangement uses TRBV4-1 and TRBJ2-7; the D gene is possibly TRBD2 (5 bases). The TCR comes from a woman under 40 in good health and CMV-seronegative. The sequenced material came from PBMCs. CDR3 region: CASSQDKSLAKNEQYF. DNA for the CDR3: TGCGCCAGCAGCCAAGATAAAAGCCTAGCAAAGAACGAGCAGTACTTC.